A selection of T cell receptor beta chains follows, all from one sample in a study of regulatory T cells in long-lasting Graves disease. TCRdb used MiXCR to reprocess the multiplex PCR reads, holding one entry per CDR3 protein. Found here are approximately 400,000 distinct CDR3 sequences, more than 13% of them singletons; the top ten hold approximately 15%. The sample also formed part of further work on T cells in Graves' hyperthyroidism and ophthalmopathy.

The sequencing used peripheral blood mononuclear cells (PBMCs), collected at new diagnosis, from a patient treated with antithyroid drugs. All receptors derive from a woman aged 25-40 years with Graves disease. Both conserved end residues are part of each CDR3. A D gene is named only where the DNA matches it firmly. Not every row has a clone size; where given, it reads once, few, many or a size class.

clone size	V gene	J gene	D gene	CDR3 protein	CDR3 DNA
many	TRBV6-1	TRBJ2-7	TRBD1	CASSEGDRVYEQYF	TGTGCCAGCAGTGAAGGGGACAGGGTCTACGAGCAGTACTTC
many	TRBV5-1	TRBJ1-1	-	CASSPLNGNTEAFF	TGCGCCAGCAGTCCCCTAAACGGGAACACTGAAGCTTTCTTT
many	TRBV24-1	TRBJ2-3	-	CATSDLQDGTDTQYF	TGTGCCACCAGTGATTTGCAGGACGGCACAGATACGCAGTATTTT
many	TRBV30	TRBJ2-3	-	CAWVISDTQYF	TGTGCCTGGGTAATTTCCGATACGCAGTATTTT
many	TRBV24-1	TRBJ2-1	TRBD2	CATSDFGAGGYNEQFF	TGTGCCACCAGTGATTTTGGGGCGGGAGGGTACAATGAGCAGTTCTTC
-	TRBV2	TRBJ2-7	-	CASTTGIYEQYF	TGTGCCAGCACCACAGGGATATACGAGCAGTACTTC
many	TRBV6-2/TRBV6-3	TRBJ1-4	-	CASSYSANEKLFF	TGTGCCAGCAGTTACTCGGCTAATGAAAAACTGTTTTTT
few	TRBV5-1	TRBJ1-1	TRBD1	CASSLDRGNTEAFF	TGCGCCAGCAGCTTGGACAGGGGGAACACTGAAGCTTTCTTT
-	TRBV27	TRBJ1-5	TRBD1	CASSLQGANQPQHF	TGTGCCAGCAGTCTCCAGGGGGCCAATCAGCCCCAGCATTTT
many	TRBV18	TRBJ1-5	-	CASSPTLGGYQPQHF	TGTGCCAGCTCACCTACTTTAGGGGGTTATCAGCCCCAGCATTTT
few	TRBV24-1	TRBJ1-3	TRBD1	CATSDGDSSGNTIYF	TGTGCCACCAGTGATGGGGACAGCTCTGGAAACACCATATATTTT
many	TRBV27	TRBJ2-5	-	CASSLVRDETWQETQYF	TGTGCCAGCAGTTTAGTCCGGGACGAGACGTGGCAAGAGACCCAGTACTTC
many	TRBV12-3/TRBV12-4	TRBJ2-1	-	CASISPYNEQFF	TGTGCCAGCATTTCCCCCTACAATGAGCAGTTCTTC
few	TRBV4-1	TRBJ1-5	-	CASSGGTAYSNQPQHF	TGCGCCAGCAGCGGAGGGACGGCCTATAGCAATCAGCCCCAGCATTTT
-	TRBV5-4	TRBJ2-7	TRBD2	CASSSISSGPSYEQYF	TGTGCCAGCAGCTCGATATCTAGCGGGCCGTCCTACGAGCAGTACTTC
-	TRBV9	TRBJ2-1	-	CASSVSVSGNEQFF	TGTGCCAGCAGCGTCTCAGTATCTGGGAATGAGCAGTTCTTC
many	TRBV5-1	TRBJ1-2	-	CASTSGPVDYGYTF	TGCGCCAGCACCTCTGGACCGGTCGACTATGGCTACACCTTC
many	TRBV20-1	TRBJ1-1	-	CSARGIHMNTEAFF	TGCAGTGCTAGAGGCATACACATGAACACTGAAGCTTTCTTT
many	TRBV20-1	TRBJ2-7	TRBD2	CSARDLKLAGAYEQYF	TGCAGTGCTAGAGATTTGAAACTAGCGGGAGCCTACGAGCAGTACTTC
many	TRBV6-1	TRBJ1-5	TRBD1	CASSTRTGPFKSAQHF	TGTGCCAGCAGTACCCGGACAGGACCCTTCAAATCGGCCCAGCATTTT
many	TRBV20-1	TRBJ1-1	-	CSASWGEAEAFF	TGCAGTGCCTCGTGGGGAGAAGCTGAAGCTTTCTTT
few	TRBV7-9	TRBJ2-1	-	CASSLWPDNEQFF	TGTGCCAGCAGCTTATGGCCCGACAATGAGCAGTTCTTC
-	TRBV20-1	TRBJ2-3	-	CSAELSTDTRYF	TGCAGTGCTGAGTTGAGCACAGATACGCGGTATTTT
few	TRBV5-1	TRBJ1-4	-	CASSIRGLNEKLFF	TGCGCCAGCAGCATCCGGGGTCTTAATGAAAAACTGTTTTTT
many	TRBV2	TRBJ1-5	-	CASSVGAWGPQHF	TGTGCCAGCAGTGTAGGGGCTTGGGGGCCCCAGCATTTT
few	TRBV6-1	TRBJ2-1	-	CASSHTSYNEQFF	TGTGCCAGCAGTCACACTTCCTACAATGAGCAGTTCTTC
many	TRBV27	TRBJ1-2	TRBD1	CASSSALNKTGSIYGYTF	TGTGCCAGCAGTTCCGCCCTTAATAAGACAGGGTCTATCTATGGCTACACCTTC
few	TRBV10-3	TRBJ2-6	TRBD1	CAIGTGGSGANVLTF	TGTGCCATTGGGACAGGGGGCTCTGGGGCCAACGTCCTGACTTTC
few	TRBV6-5	TRBJ2-7	-	CASSYSVGEQYF	TGTGCCAGCAGTTACTCTGTGGGCGAGCAGTACTTC
-	TRBV24-1	TRBJ1-5	-	CATSDSGVYQPQHF	TGTGCCACCAGTGATTCGGGAGTCTATCAGCCCCAGCATTTT
few	TRBV11-1	TRBJ1-6	TRBD1	CASTPDRWDSPLHF	TGTGCCAGCACCCCGGACAGGTGGGATTCACCCCTCCACTTT
many	TRBV7-6	TRBJ2-1	-	CASRGARGGNNEQFF	TGTGCCAGCAGGGGGGCGAGGGGGGGTAACAATGAGCAATTCTTC
many	TRBV28	TRBJ2-3	TRBD2	CASSRAAAAGGTDTQYF	TGTGCCAGCAGTCGGGCGGCCGCCGCGGGGGGCACAGATACGCAGTATTTT
-	TRBV5-1	TRBJ2-5	TRBD1	CASSSGQGAWRVETQYF	TGCGCCAGCAGCTCCGGACAGGGGGCTTGGAGGGTCGAGACCCAGTACTTC
many	TRBV7-7	TRBJ2-1	TRBD2	CASSLGEGQRNEQFF	TGTGCTAGCAGCTTGGGGGAGGGCCAGAGAAATGAGCAGTTCTTC
many	TRBV27	TRBJ2-1	TRBD2	CASSLQPRGDNEQFF	TGTGCCAGCAGTTTACAGCCCCGGGGGGACAATGAGCAGTTCTTC
many	TRBV6-1	TRBJ2-1	-	CASSEVLGGGYNEQFF	TGTGCCAGCAGTGAAGTTCTTGGTGGCGGCTACAATGAGCAGTTCTTC
few	TRBV12-3/TRBV12-4	TRBJ1-1	-	CASTSGFRGTEAFF	TGTGCCAGCACCTCGGGGTTCCGGGGCACTGAAGCTTTCTTT
many	TRBV6-2/TRBV6-3	TRBJ2-7	TRBD1	CASSRWGQLYEQYF	TGTGCCAGCTCGAGGTGGGGACAGCTCTACGAGCAGTACTTC
-	TRBV7-6	TRBJ1-2	-	CASSNTGGYGYTF	TGTGCCAGCAGTAATACTGGGGGGTATGGCTACACCTTC
-	TRBV9	TRBJ2-2	TRBD1	CASSGPTGAGELFF	TGTGCCAGCAGCGGACCGACAGGGGCTGGGGAGCTGTTTTTT
many	TRBV29-1	TRBJ1-2	-	CSVEGRRADYGYTF	TGCAGCGTTGAGGGTCGCAGGGCTGACTATGGCTACACCTTC
-	TRBV29-1	TRBJ1-2	-	CSVWTRGYGYTF	TGCAGCGTTTGGACACGGGGTTATGGCTACACCTTC
few	TRBV4-1	TRBJ2-7	-	CASSQGAGRLEQYF	TGCGCCAGCAGCCAAGGCGCGGGGAGGCTCGAGCAGTACTTC
few	TRBV7-2	TRBJ2-1	TRBD2	CASSPVAGGINEQFF	TGTGCCAGCAGCCCGGTAGCGGGAGGGATCAATGAGCAGTTCTTC
many	TRBV18	TRBJ1-1	-	CASSPNGPEAFF	TGTGCCAGCTCACCAAACGGGCCAGAAGCTTTCTTT
few	TRBV7-2	TRBJ2-3	TRBD2	CASSPFGTSGSGPPTDTQYF	TGTGCCAGCAGCCCATTCGGGACTAGCGGGAGTGGGCCGCCCACAGATACGCAGTATTTT
-	TRBV24-1	TRBJ2-1	-	CATSEGGDEQFF	TGTGCCACCAGTGAGGGAGGAGATGAGCAGTTCTTC
-	TRBV3-1	TRBJ1-6	-	CASSQDRRTSSLHF	TGTGCCAGCAGCCAAGATCGGCGGACCAGCTCCCTCCACTTT
many	TRBV20-1	TRBJ2-5	-	CSVPSETQYF	TGCAGTGTACCGTCAGAGACCCAGTACTTC
-	TRBV18	TRBJ2-2	TRBD1	CASSPLPGGVGELFF	TGTGCCAGCTCACCACTGCCAGGGGGCGTCGGGGAGCTGTTTTTT